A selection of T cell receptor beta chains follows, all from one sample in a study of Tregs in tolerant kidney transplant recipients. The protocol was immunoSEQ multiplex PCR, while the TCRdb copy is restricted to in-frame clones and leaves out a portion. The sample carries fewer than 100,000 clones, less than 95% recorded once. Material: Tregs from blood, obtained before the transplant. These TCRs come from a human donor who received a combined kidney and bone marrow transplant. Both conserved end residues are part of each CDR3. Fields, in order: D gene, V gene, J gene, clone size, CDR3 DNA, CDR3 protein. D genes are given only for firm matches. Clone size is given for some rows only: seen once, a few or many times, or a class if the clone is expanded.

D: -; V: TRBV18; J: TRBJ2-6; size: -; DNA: TGTGCCAGCTCACCACGAGGAGGGGCTGGGGCCAACGTCCTGACTTTC; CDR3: CASSPRGGAGANVLTF
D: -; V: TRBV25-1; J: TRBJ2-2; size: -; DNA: TGTGCCAGCAGTGAAGCGCCTGGGGTTAGGGGTTCCGGGGAGCTGTTTTTT; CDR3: CASSEAPGVRGSGELFF
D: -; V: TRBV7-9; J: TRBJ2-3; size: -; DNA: TGTGCCAGCAGCTTAGAGGGCCTAGGCACAGATACGCAGTATTTT; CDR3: CASSLEGLGTDTQYF
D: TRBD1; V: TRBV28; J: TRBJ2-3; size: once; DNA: TGTGCCAGCAGTTTAACAGGGGGGACAGATACGCAGTATTTT; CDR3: CASSLTGGTDTQYF
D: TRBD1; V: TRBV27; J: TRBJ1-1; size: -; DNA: TGTGCCAGCAGTACCCGGGACAGGAACACTGAAGCTTTCTTT; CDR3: CASSTRDRNTEAFF
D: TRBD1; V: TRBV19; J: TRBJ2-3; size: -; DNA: TGTGCCAGTAGTATAAGGGACAGAACCACAGATACGCAGTATTTT; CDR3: CASSIRDRTTDTQYF
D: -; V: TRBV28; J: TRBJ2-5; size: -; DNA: TGTGCCAGCAGTTTCACGGACAGTTGGGAGACCCAGTACTTC; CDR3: CASSFTDSWETQYF
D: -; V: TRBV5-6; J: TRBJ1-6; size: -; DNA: TGTGCCAGCAGCTTGGTGGCAGGGAACTATTCACCCCTCCACTTT; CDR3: CASSLVAGNYSPLHF
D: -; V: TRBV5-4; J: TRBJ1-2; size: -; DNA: TGTGCCAGCAGCTTGGGGTACGGAGGATCGGGCTACACCTTC; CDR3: CASSLGYGGSGYTF
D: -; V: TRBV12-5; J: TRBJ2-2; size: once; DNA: TGTGCTAGTGGTTTACAGGGCACCGGGGAGCTGTTTTTT; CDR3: CASGLQGTGELFF
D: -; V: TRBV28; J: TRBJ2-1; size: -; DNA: TGTGCCAGCAGTGCCCGCCGAGTGTTCTTC; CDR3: CASSARRVFF
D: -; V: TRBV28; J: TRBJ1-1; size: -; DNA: TGTGCCAGCAGTTTTGGGGGGAGTAAGACTGAAGCTTTCTTT; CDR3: CASSFGGSKTEAFF
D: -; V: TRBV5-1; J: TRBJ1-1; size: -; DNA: TGCGCCAGCAGCCGGACCCTGGGGTTTGAAGCTTTCTTT; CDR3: CASSRTLGFEAFF
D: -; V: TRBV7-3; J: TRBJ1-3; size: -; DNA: TGTGCCAGCACCCCCCTGGCCAGATACTCTGGAAACACCATATATTTT; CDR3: CASTPLARYSGNTIYF
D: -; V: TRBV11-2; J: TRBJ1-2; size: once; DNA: TGTGCCAGCAGCTTAGGGGGAAATGGGGGCTACACCTTC; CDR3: CASSLGGNGGYTF
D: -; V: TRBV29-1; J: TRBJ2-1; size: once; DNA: TGCAGCGTTGAAAAGGTGCAGGGGTTGTCCTACAATGAGCAGTTCTTC; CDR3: CSVEKVQGLSYNEQFF
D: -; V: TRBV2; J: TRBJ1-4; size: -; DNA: TGTGCCAGCAGCCCGGGATCCCGGAGGGGAAAACTGTTTTTT; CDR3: CASSPGSRRGKLFF
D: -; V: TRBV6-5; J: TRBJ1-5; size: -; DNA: TGTGCCAGCAGTTACTCGATCGGGGGCAATCAGCCCCAGCATTTT; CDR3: CASSYSIGGNQPQHF
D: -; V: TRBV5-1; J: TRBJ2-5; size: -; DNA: TGCGCCAGCAACATCGGCGAGCGGGAGACCCAGTACTTC; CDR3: CASNIGERETQYF
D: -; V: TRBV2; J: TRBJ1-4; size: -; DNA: TGTGCCAGCAACGCTAGGGCTACTAATGAAAAACTGTTTTTT; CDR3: CASNARATNEKLFF
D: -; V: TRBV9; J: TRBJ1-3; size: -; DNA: TGTGCCAGCAGCGTAGGATTTGGGGTTGGAAACACCATATATTTT; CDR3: CASSVGFGVGNTIYF
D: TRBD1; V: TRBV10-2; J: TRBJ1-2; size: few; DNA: TGCGCCAGCATCCGATCCCTGGGACAGTATAGTTCTGGTGGGGATGATGGCTACACCTTC; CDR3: CASIRSLGQYSSGGDDGYTF
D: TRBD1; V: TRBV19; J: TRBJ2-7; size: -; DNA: TGTGCCAGTAGTATAAGGGACAGTCGCGAGCAGTACTTC; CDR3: CASSIRDSREQYF
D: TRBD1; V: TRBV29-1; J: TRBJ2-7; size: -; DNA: TGCAGCGTTGATATCGGTGGACAGGGATTAGAGCAGTACTTC; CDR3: CSVDIGGQGLEQYF
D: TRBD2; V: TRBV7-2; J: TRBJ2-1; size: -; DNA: TGTGCCAGCAGCTTAAGCGGGAGGGCCTACAATGAGCAGTTCTTC; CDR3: CASSLSGRAYNEQFF
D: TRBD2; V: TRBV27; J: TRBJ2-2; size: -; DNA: TGTGCCAGCAATAGCGGGAGGGGCCCCGGGGAGCTGTTTTTT; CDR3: CASNSGRGPGELFF
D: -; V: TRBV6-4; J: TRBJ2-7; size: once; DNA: TGTGCCAGCAGTGACCCGGAGAAGGGCTACGAGCAGTACTTC; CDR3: CASSDPEKGYEQYF
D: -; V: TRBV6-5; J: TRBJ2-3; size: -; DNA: TGTGCCAGCAGTTACGGGGCAGCTATCACAGATACGCAGTATTTT; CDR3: CASSYGAAITDTQYF
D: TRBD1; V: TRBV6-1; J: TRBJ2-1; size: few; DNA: TGTGCCAGCAGTCTTCTCCGGGACAGGGGACAGTTCTTC; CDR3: CASSLLRDRGQFF
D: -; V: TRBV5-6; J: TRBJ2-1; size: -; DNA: TGTGCCAGCAGCCCAGTCCCGGGAGCGTCCTACAATGAGCAGTTCTTC; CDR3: CASSPVPGASYNEQFF
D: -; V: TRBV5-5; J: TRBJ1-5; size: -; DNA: TGTGCCAGCAGTTTTTCGGGAGGAACTAATCAGCCCCAGCATTTT; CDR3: CASSFSGGTNQPQHF
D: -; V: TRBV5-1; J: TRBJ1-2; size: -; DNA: TGCGCCAGCAGCTTGGGGGGGACTCCGACCCCTAGGCACTATGGCTACACCTTC; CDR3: CASSLGGTPTPRHYGYTF
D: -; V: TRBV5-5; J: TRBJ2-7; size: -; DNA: TGTGCCAGCAGCTTCATGGGGTCCTACGAGCAGTACTTC; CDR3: CASSFMGSYEQYF
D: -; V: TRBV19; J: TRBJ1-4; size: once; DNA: TGTGCCAGTAGTACCACAGGGCTGGCGGAAAAACTGTTTTTT; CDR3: CASSTTGLAEKLFF
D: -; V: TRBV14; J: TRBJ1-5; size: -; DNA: TGTGCCAGCAGCCGGGAAGTCTTATACCCCCAGCCCCAGCATTTT; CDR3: CASSREVLYPQPQHF
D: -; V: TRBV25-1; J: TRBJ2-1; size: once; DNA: TGTGCCAGCAGTCCCCCGGCGGGCAACAATGAGCAGTTCTTC; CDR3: CASSPPAGNNEQFF
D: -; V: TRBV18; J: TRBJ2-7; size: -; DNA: TGTGCCAGCTCACCTGTACATCGGTACGAGCAGTACTTC; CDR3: CASSPVHRYEQYF
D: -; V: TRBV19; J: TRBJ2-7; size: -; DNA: TGTGCCAGTAGTATAGGCGGGTCCATCTCCTACGAGCAGTACTTC; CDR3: CASSIGGSISYEQYF
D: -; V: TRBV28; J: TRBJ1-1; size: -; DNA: TGTGCCAGCAGAACAGGTTACACTGAAGCTTTCTTT; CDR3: CASRTGYTEAFF
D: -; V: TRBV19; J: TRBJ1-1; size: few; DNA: TGTGCCAGTAGTATATCACCCCAGACTGAAGCTTTCTTT; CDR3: CASSISPQTEAFF
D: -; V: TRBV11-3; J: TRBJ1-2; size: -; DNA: TGTGCCAGCAGCTTAGTGGTCTCAGTTCATGGCTACACCTTC; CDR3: CASSLVVSVHGYTF
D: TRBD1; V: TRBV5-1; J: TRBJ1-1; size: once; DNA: TGCGCCAGCAGCTTGTCAGGGGGCGTCGGTTTTGGCACTGAAGCTTTCTTT; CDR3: CASSLSGGVGFGTEAFF
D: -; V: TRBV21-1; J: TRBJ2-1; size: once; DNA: TGTGCCAGCCCTAATTCGGGACTAGACCACAATGAGCAGTTCTTC; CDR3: CASPNSGLDHNEQFF
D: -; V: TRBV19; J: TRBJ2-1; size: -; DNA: TGTGCCAGTAGCACATTGGGGCAGGGGCTGGATGAGCAGTTCTTC; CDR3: CASSTLGQGLDEQFF
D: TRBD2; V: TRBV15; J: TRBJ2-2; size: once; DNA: TGTGCCACCACCCTAGCGGGAGGGCCTAACACCGGGGAGCTGTTTTTT; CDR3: CATTLAGGPNTGELFF
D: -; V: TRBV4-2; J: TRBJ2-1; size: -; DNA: TGTGCCAGCAGCCAAGATTTGCGGGACGGGTCGGGTGAGCAGTTCTTC; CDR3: CASSQDLRDGSGEQFF
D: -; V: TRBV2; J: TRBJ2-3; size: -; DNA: TGTGCCAGCAGGGCTACTAGGCCAACCCCAGATACGCAGTATTTT; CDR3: CASRATRPTPDTQYF
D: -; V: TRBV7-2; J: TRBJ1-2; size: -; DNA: TGTGCCAGCAGCTTATCCCAGGGGACCGGGGGCTACACCTTC; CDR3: CASSLSQGTGGYTF
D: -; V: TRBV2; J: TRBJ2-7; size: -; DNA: TGTGCCAGCAGTGAAGCCCACGAGCAGTACTTC; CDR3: CASSEAHEQYF